This T cell receptor beta chain originates from a study of T cells in Graves' hyperthyroidism and ophthalmopathy. The sample holds many counts of this clonotype. CDR3 length: 14 residues. Germline V CDR1 and CDR2: SQVTM, ANQGSEA. V was pared by 7 bases and J by 4 bases, with 19 bases between. Regions amplified from RNA transcripts were the TCR beta CDR3 regions. The HTBI primer set served for first-round RT-PCR of the TCR CDR3. TCRdb reanalysed the multiplex PCR reads using MiXCR and keeps one entry per CDR3 protein. The table has 250,000 to 300,000 distinct CDR3 sequences, roughly 13% seen once. The source material was blood. The chain has TRBV29-1 and TRBJ1-1; D ambiguous. The sequence was collected from a woman aged 35 to 49 with Graves' hyperthyroidism. CDR3 DNA: TGCAGCGCCCCTATGACTCCTTGGGGCACTGAAGCTTTCTTT. This sequence encodes CSAPMTPWGTEAFF.